This TCR beta chain was captured in a study of shared clonotypes between healthy human individuals. Among the donors, all were Caucasian adults who lived in Nashville, Tennessee. Produced via immunoSEQ multiplex PCR; TCRdb's table is partial and in-frame only. The data show approximately 500,000 clones, more than 75% seen once. CDR1 is SGHRS and CDR2 is YFSETQ in the germline V gene. Trimming at V came to 3 bases and at J to 8 bases, leaving 20 bases not matched to a gene. The CDR3 length is 18 residues. The specimen sequenced was PBMCs. The V gene is TRBV5-1, the J gene TRBJ2-1; 7 bases align to TRBD2. The TCR comes from a woman in her thirties or forties in good health. Some clones in this sample may be carry-over from other donors' samples. The CDR3 DNA sequence: TGCGCCAGCAGCTCGCCAGCGGGGCGGGAGTGGAATGAAGATGAGCAGTTCTTC. Its translation is CASSSPAGREWNEDEQFF. Based on the CDR3 plus reference TRBV5-1 and TRBJ2-1, the full variable domain is KAGVTQTPRYLIKTRGQQVTLSCSPISGHRSVSWYQQTPGQGLQFLFEYFSETQRNKGNFPGRFSGRQFSNSRSEMNVSTLELGDSALYLCASSSPAGREWNEDEQFFGPGTRLTVL.